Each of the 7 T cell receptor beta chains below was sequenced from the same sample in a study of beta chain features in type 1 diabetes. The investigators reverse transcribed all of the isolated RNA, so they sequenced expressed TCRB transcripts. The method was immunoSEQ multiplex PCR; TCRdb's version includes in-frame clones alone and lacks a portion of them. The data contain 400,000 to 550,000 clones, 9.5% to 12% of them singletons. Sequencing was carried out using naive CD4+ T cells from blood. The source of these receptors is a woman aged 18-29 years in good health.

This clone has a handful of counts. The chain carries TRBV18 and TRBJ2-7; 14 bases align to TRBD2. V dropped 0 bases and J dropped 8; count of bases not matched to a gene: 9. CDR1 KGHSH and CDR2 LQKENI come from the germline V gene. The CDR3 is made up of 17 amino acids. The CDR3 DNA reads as TGTGCCAGCTCACCACCGGTAGCCGGGACTAGCGGGAGTCAGCAGTACTTC. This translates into CASSPPVAGTSGSQQYF.

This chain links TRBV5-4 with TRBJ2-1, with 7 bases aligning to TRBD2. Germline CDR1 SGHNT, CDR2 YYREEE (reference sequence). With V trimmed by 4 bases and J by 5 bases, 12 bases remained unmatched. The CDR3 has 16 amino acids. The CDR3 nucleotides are TGTGCCAGCAGCCTGCTGGGGAGGGCCGTCGACAATGAGCAGTTCTTC. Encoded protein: CASSLLGRAVDNEQFF.

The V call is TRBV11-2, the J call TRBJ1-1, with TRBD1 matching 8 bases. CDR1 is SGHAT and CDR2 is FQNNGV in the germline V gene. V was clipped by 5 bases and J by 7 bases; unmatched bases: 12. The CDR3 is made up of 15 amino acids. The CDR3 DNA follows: TGTGCCAGCAGCGGGAAAGGACAGGGAGGAGGTGAAGCTTTCTTT. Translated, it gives CASSGKGQGGGEAFF.

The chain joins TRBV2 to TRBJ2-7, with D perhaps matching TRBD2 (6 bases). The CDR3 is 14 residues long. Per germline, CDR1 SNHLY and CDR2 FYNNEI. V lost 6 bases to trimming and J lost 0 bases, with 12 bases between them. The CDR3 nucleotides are TGTGCCAGCAGGCGGGACTTAAGCTCCTACGAGCAGTACGTC. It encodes CASRRDLSSYEQYV.

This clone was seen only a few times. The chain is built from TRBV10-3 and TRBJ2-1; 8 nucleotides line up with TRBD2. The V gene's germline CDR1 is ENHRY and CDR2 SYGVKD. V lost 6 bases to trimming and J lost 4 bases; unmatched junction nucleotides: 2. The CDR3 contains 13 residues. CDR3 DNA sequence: TGTGCCATCAGAGCGGGAGAGTACAATGAGCAGTTCTTC. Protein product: CAIRAGEYNEQFF.

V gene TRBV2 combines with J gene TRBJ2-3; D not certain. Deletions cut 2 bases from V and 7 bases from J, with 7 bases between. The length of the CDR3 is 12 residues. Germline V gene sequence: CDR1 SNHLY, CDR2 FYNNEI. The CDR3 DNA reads TGTGCCAGCAGTGAAAGTTCAAATACGCAGTATTTT. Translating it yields CASSESSNTQYF.

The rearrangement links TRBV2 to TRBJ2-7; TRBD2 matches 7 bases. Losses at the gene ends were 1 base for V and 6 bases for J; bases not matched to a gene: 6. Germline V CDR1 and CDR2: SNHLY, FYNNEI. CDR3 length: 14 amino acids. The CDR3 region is CASSEGKGGPEQYV. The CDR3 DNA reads TGTGCCAGCAGTGAAGGGAAGGGAGGGCCCGAGCAGTACGTC.